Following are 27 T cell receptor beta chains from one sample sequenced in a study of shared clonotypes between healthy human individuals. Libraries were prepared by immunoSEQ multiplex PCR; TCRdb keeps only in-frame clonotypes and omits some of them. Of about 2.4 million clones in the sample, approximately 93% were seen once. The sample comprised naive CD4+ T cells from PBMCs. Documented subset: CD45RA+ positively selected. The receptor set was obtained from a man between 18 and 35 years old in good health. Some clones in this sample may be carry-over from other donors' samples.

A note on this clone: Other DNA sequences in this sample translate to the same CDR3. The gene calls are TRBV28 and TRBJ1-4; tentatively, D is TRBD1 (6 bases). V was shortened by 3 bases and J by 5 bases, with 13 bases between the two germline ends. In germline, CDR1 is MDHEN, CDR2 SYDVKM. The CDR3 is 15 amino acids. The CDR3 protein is CASSFGGLTNEKLFF. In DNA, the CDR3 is TGTGCCAGCAGTTTCGGGGGCCTGACGAATGAAAAACTGTTTTTT.

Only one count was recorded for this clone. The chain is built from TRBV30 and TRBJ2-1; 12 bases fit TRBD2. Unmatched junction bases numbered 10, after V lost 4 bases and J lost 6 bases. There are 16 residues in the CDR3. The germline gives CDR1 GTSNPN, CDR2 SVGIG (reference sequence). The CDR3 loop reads CAWIHRTSGIFNEQFF. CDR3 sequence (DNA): TGTGCCTGGATACATAGGACTAGCGGGATTTTCAATGAGCAGTTCTTC.

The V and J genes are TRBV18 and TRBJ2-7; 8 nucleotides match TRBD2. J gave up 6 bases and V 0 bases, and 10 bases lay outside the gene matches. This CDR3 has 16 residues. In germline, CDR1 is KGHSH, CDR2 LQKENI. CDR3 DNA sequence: TGTGCCAGCTCACCACCAGCCTACGCGGGAGGATTCGAGCAGTACTTC. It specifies CASSPPAYAGGFEQYF.

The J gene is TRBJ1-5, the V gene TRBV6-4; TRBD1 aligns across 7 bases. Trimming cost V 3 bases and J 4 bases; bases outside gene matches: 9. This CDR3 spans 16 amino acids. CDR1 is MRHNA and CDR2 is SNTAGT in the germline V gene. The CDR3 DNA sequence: TGTGCCAGCAGTGATTGGGACAGAGGGCCTAATCAGCCCCAGCATTTT. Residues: CASSDWDRGPNQPQHF.

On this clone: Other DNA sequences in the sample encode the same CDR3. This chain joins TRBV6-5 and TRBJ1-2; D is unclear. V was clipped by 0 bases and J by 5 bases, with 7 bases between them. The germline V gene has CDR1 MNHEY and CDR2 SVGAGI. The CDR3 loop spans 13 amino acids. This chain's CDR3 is CASSYSTQYGYTF. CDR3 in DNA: TGTGCCAGCAGTTACTCGACGCAGTATGGCTACACCTTC.

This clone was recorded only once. In DNA form, the CDR3 reads TGTGCCAGCAGTAGAGCGGGAGTCTCCTACGAGCAGTACTTC. It translates to CASSRAGVSYEQYF. This sequence joins TRBV28 and TRBJ2-5; 8 bases map to TRBD2. The tail of the sequence fits TRBJ2-7 better, so the J call may be wrong. Germline assignment: CDR1 MDHEN and CDR2 SYDVKM. This CDR3 region has 14 residues.

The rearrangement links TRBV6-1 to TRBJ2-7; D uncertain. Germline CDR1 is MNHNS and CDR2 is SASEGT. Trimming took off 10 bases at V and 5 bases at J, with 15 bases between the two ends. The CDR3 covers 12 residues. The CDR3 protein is CATSDNTDEQYF. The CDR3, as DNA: TGTGCCACCTCCGACAACACAGACGAGCAGTACTTC.

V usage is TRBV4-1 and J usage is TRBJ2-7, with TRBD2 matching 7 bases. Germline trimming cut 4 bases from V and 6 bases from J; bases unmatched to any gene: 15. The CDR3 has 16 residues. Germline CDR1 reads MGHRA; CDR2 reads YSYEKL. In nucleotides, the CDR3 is TGCGCCAGCAGCCCCCAAGCGGCTAGCGGCGTCGGCGAGCAGTACTTC. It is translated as CASSPQAASGVGEQYF.

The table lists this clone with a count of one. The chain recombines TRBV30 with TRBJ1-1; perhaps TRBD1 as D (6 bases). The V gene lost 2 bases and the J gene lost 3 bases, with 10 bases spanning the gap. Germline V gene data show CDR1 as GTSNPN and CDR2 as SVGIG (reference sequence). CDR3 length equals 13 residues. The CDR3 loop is CAWSSGQYTEAFF. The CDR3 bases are TGTGCCTGGAGTTCAGGACAGTACACTGAAGCTTTCTTT.

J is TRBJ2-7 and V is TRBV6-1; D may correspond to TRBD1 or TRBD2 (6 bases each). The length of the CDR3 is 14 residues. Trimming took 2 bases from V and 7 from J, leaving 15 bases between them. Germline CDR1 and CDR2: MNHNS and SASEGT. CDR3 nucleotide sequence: TGTGCCAGCAGTGAATGGGGGCGGGATTGGGAGCAGTACTTC. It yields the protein CASSEWGRDWEQYF.

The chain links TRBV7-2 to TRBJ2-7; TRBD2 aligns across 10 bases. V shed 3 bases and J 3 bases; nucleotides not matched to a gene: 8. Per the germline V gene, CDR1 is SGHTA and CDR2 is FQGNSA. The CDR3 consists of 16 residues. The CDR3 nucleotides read TGTGCCAGCAGCTTGGGGGCTAGCGGGAGTTTCTACGAGCAGTACTTC. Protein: CASSLGASGSFYEQYF. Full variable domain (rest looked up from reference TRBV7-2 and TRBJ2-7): GAGVSQSPSNKVTEKGKDVELRCDPISGHTALYWYRQSLGQGLEFLIYFQGNSAPDKSGLPSDRFSAERTGGSVSTLTIQRTQQEDSAVYLCASSLGASGSFYEQYFGPGTRLTVT.

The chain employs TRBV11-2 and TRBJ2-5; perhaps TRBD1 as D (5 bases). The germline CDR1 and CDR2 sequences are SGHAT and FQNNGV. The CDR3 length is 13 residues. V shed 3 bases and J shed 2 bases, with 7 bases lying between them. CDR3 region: CASSFQGQETQYF. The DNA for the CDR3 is TGTGCCAGCAGCTTTCAGGGACAAGAGACCCAGTACTTC.

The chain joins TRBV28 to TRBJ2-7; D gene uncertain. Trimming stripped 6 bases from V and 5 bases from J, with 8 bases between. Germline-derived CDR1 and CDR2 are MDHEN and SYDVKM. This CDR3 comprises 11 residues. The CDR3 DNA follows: TGTGCCAGCAGCCCGAGGAACGAGCAGTACTTC. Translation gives CASSPRNEQYF.

The CDR3 spells CASSLRQGFAYEQYF. CDR3 DNA: TGTGCCAGCAGCTTACGGCAGGGGTTTGCCTACGAGCAGTACTTC. V is TRBV7-8 and J is TRBJ2-7; D is possibly TRBD1 (6 bases). Trimming cost V 2 bases and J 2 bases, with 13 bases left between them. The V gene's germline CDR1 is SGHVS and CDR2 FQNEAQ. This CDR3 is 15 amino acids long.

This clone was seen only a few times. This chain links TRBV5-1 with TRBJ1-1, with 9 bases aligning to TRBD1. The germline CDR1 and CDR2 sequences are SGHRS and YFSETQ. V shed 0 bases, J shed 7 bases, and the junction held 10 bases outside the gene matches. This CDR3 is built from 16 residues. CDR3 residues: CASSLVTGGQTFEAFF. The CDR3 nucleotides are TGCGCCAGCAGCTTGGTGACAGGGGGACAAACTTTTGAAGCTTTCTTT. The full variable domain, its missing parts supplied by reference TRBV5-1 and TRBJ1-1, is KAGVTQTPRYLIKTRGQQVTLSCSPISGHRSVSWYQQTPGQGLQFLFEYFSETQRNKGNFPGRFSGRQFSNSRSEMNVSTLELGDSALYLCASSLVTGGQTFEAFFGQGTRLTVV.

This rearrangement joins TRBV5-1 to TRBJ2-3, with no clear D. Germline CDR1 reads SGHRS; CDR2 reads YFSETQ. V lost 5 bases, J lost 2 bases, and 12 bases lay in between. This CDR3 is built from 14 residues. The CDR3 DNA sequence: TGCGCCAGCAGTCCCGGAGCCATCACAGATACGCAGTATTTT. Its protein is CASSPGAITDTQYF.

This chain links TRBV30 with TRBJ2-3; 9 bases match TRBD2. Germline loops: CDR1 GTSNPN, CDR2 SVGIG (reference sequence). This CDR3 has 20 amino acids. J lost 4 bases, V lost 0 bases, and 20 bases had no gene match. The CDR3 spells CAWSVPAHLLREGRADTQYF. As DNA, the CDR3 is TGTGCCTGGAGTGTACCCGCCCATCTTTTGCGGGAGGGCCGGGCAGATACGCAGTATTTT.

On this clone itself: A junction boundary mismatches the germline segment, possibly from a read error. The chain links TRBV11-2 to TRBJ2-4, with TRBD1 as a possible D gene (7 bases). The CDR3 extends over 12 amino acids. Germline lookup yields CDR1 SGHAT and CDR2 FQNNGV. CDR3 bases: TGTGCCAGCAGCTTAGATCAGGGGGGAAGGGACTTC. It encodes CASSLDQGGRDF.

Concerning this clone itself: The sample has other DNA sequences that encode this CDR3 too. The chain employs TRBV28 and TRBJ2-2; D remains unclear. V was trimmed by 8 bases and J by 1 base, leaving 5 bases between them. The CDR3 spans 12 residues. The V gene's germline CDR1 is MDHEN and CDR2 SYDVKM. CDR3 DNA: TGTGCCAGCTCGCTGAACACCGGGGAGCTGTTTTTT. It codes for CASSLNTGELFF.

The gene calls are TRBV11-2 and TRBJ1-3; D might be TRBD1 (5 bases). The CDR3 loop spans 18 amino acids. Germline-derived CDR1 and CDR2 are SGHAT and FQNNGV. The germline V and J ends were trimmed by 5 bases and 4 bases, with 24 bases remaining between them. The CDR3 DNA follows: TGTGCCAGCAGCACAGCCGGTTCATGGGGGGTTCGGGGAAACACCATATATTTT. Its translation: CASSTAGSWGVRGNTIYF.

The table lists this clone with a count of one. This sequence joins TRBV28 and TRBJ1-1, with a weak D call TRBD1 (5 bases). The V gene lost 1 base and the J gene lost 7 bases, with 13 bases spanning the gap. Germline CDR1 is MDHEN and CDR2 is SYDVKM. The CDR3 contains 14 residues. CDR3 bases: TGTGCCAGCAGTTTATTGTCCGCGCAGGGTGAAGCTTTCTTT. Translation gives CASSLLSAQGEAFF.

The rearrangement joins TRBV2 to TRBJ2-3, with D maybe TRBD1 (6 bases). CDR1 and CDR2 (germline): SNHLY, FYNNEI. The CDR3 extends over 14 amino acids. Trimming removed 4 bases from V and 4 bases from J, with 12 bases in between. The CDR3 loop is CASSVWGPADTQYF. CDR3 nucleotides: TGTGCCAGCAGTGTCTGGGGGCCGGCAGATACGCAGTATTTT. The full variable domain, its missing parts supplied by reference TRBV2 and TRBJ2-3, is EPEVTQTPSHQVTQMGQEVILRCVPISNHLYFYWYRQILGQKVEFLVSFYNNEISEKSEIFDDQFSVERPDGSNFTLKIRSTKLEDSAMYFCASSVWGPADTQYFGPGTRLTVL.

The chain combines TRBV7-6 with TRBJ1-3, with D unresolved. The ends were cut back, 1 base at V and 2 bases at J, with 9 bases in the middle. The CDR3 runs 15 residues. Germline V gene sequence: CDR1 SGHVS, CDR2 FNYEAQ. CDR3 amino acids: CASSLDVSTGNTIYF. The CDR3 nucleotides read TGTGCCAGCAGCTTAGATGTCAGCACTGGAAACACCATATATTTT.

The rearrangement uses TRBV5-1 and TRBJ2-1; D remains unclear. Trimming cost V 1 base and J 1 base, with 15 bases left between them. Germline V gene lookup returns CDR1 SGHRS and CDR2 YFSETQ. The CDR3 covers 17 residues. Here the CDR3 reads CASSLFTAQTSYNEQFF. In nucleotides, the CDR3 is TGCGCCAGCAGCTTGTTTACTGCTCAAACGTCCTACAATGAGCAGTTCTTC.

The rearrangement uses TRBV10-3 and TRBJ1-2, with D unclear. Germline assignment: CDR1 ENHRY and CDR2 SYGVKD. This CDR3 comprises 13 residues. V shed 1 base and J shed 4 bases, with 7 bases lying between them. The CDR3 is CAISEWQLYGYTF. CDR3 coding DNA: TGTGCCATCAGTGAGTGGCAACTCTATGGCTACACCTTC.

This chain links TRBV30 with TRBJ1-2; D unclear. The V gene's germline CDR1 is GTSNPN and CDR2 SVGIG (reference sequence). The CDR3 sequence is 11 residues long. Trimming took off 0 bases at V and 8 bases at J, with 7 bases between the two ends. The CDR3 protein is CAWSVNRGYTF. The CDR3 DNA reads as TGTGCCTGGAGTGTCAATCGCGGCTACACCTTC.

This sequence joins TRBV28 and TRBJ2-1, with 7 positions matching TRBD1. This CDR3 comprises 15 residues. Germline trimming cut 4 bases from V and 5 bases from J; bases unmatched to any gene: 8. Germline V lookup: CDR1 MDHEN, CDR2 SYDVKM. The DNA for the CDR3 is TGTGCCAGCAGTTCCCAAGGACAGGCTGACAATGAGCAGTTCTTC. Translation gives CASSSQGQADNEQFF.